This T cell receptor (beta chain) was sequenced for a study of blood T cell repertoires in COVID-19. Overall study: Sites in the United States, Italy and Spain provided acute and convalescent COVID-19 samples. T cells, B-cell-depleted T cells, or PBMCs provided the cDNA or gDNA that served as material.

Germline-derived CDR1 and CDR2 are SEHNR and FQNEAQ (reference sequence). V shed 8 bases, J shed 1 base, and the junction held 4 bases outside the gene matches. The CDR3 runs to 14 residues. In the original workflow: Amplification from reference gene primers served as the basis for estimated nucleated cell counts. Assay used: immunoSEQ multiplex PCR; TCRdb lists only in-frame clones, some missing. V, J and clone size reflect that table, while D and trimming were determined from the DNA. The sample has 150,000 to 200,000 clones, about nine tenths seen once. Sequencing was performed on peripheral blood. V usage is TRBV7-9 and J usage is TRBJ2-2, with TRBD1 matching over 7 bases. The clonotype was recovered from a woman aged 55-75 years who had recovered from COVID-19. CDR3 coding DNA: TGTGCCAGCCTAGGACAGGTGAACACCGGGGAGCTGTTTTTT. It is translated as CASLGQVNTGELFF.